This TCR beta chain was observed in a study of graft-versus-host responses after intestinal transplantation. Data came from immunoSEQ multiplex PCR; TCRdb stores just in-frame clones and leaves some out. The repertoire holds tens of thousands of clones, with 75% to 90% as singletons. Trimming cost V 7 bases and J 7 bases; bases outside gene matches: 9. The CDR3 extends over 15 amino acids. Germline V gene lookup returns CDR1 LNHDA and CDR2 SQIVND (reference sequence). By proportion, this clone is medium-sized (0.01 to 0.1%). Its antigen is unidentified. The chain has TRBV19 and TRBJ1-6; 8 nucleotides agree with TRBD1. The source was unstimulated CD4+ T cells sorted from spleen or lymph node cells, collected before transplant. The receptor was derived from a human donor who was the organ donor for an intestinal transplant. The CDR3 loop is CASNLPRTGNSPLHF. The CDR3, as DNA: TGTGCCAGTAACCTCCCAAGGACAGGGAATTCACCCCTCCACTTT.